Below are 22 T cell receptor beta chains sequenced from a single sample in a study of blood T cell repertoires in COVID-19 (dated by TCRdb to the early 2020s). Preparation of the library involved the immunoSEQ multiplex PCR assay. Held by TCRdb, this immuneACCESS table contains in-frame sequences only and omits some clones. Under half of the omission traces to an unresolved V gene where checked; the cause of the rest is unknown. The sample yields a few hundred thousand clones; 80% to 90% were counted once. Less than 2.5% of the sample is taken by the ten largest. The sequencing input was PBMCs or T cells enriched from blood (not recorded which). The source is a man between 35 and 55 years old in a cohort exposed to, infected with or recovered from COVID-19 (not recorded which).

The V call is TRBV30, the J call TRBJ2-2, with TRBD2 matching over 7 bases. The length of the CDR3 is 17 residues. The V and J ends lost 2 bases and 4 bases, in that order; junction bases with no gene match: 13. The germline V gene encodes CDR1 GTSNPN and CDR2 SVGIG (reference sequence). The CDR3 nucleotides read TGTGCCTGGAGTATTAGCGGGTCTCTTGATATCACCGGGGAGCTGTTTTTT. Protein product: CAWSISGSLDITGELFF.

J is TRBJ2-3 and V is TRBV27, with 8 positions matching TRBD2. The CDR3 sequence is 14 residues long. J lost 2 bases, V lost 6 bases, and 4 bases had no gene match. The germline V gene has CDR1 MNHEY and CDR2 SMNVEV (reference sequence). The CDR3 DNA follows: TGTGCCAGCAGAGGACTAGCCTACACAGATACGCAGTATTTT. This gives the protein CASRGLAYTDTQYF.

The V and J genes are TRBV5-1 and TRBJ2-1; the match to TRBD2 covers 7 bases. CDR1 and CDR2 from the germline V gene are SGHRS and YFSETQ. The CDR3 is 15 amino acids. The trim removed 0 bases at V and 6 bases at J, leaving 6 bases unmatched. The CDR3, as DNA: TGCGCCAGCAGCTTGGCGGCGGGAGTAGTCAATGAGCAGTTCTTC. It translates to CASSLAAGVVNEQFF.

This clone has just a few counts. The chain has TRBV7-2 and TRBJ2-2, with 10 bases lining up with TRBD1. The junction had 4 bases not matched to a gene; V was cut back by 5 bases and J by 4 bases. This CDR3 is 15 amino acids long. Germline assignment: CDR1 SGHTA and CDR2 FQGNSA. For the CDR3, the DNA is TGTGCCAGCAGCCCGGGACAGGGGACCACCGGGGAGCTGTTTTTT. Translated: CASSPGQGTTGELFF.

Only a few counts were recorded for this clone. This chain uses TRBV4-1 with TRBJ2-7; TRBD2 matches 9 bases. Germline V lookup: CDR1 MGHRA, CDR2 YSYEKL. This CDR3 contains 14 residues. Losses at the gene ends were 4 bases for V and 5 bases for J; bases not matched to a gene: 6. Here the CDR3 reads CASSPGLAFHEQYF. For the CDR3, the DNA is TGCGCCAGCAGCCCGGGACTAGCCTTCCACGAGCAGTACTTC.

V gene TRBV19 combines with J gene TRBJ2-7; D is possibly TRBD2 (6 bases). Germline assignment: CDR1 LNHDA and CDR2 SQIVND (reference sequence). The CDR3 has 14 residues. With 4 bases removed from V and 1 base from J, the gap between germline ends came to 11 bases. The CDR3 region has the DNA TGTGCCAGTAGTAGGGGGAGGTCTTCCTACGAGCAGTACTTC. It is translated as CASSRGRSSYEQYF. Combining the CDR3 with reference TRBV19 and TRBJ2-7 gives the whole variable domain DGGITQSPKYLFRKEGQNVTLSCEQNLNHDAMYWYRQDPGQGLRLIYYSQIVNDFQKGDIAEGYSVSREKKESFPLTVTSAQKNPTAFYLCASSRGRSSYEQYFGPGTRLTVT.

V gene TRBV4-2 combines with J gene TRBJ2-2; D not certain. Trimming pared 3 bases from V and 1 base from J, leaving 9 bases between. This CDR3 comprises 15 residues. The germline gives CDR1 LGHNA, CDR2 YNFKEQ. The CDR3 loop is CASSQRTRNTGELFF. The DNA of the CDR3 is TGTGCCAGCAGCCAGAGAACTCGGAACACCGGGGAGCTGTTTTTT.

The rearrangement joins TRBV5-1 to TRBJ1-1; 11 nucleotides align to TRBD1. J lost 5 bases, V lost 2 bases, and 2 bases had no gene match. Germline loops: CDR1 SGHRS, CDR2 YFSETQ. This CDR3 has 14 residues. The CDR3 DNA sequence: TGCGCCAGCAGCTTCGGACAGGGGGCTACTGAAGCTTTCTTT. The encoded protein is CASSFGQGATEAFF.

CDR3 region: CASSYPRQGTSYTF. CDR3 nucleotide sequence: TGTGCCAGCAGTTACCCCCGACAGGGAACCAGCTACACCTTC. The rearrangement joins TRBV28 to TRBJ1-2; 7 nucleotides line up with TRBD1. The CDR3 spans 14 residues. CDR1 is MDHEN and CDR2 is SYDVKM in the germline V gene. J was trimmed by 9 bases and V by 4 bases; bases with no gene match: 11.

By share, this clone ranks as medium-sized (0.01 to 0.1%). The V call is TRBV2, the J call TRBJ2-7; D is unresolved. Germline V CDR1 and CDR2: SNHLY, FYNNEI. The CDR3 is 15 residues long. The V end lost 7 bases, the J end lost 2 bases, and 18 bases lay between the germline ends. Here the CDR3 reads CASTPQWVSPYEQYF. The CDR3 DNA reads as TGTGCCAGCACCCCACAGTGGGTCTCCCCCTACGAGCAGTACTTC.

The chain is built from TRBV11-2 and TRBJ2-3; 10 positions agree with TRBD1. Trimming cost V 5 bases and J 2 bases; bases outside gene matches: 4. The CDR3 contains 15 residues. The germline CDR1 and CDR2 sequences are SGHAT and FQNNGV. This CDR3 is CASSVGTGATDTQYF. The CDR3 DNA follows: TGTGCCAGCAGCGTAGGGACAGGGGCCACAGATACGCAGTATTTT.

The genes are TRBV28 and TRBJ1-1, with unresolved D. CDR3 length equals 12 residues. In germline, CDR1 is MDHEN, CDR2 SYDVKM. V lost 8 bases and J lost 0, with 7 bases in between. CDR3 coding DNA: TGTGCCAGCTCGGGATTGAACACTGAAGCTTTCTTT. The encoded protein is CASSGLNTEAFF. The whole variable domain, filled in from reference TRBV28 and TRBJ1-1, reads DVKVTQSSRYLVKRTGEKVFLECVQDMDHENMFWYRQDPGLGLRLIYFSYDVKMKEKGDIPEGYSVSREKKERFSLILESASTNQTSMYLCASSGLNTEAFFGQGTRLTVV.

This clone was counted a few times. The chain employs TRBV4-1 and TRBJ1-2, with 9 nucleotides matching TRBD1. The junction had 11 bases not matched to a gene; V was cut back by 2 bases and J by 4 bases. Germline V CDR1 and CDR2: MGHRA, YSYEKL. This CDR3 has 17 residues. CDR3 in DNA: TGCGCCAGCAGCCAACCCACAGGGGGCTTTGTTCGCTATGGCTACACCTTC. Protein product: CASSQPTGGFVRYGYTF.

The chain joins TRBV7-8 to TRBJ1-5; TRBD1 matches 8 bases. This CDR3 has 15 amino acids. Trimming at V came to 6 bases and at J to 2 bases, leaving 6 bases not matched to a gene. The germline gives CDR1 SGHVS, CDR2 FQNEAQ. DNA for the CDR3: TGTGCCAGCAGTCCCCAACAGGGGGGCAATCAGCCCCAGCATTTT. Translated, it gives CASSPQQGGNQPQHF.

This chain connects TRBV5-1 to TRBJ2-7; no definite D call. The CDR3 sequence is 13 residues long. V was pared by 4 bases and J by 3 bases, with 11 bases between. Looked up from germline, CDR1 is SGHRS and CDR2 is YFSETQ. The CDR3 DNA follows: TGCGCCAGCAGCCCCCGCGACAACTACGAGCAGTACTTC. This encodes CASSPRDNYEQYF.

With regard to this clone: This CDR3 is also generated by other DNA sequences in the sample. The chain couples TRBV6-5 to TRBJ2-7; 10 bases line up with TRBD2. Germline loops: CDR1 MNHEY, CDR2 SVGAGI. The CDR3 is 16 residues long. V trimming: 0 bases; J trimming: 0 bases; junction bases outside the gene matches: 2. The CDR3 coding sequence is TGTGCCAGCAGTTACTCCGGACTAGCGGACTCCTACGAGCAGTACTTC. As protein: CASSYSGLADSYEQYF.

The CDR3 nucleotides are TGTGCCAGCAGTGAAATCGGCCTAGGGGTCGTGGACTATGGCTACACCTTC. Translating it yields CASSEIGLGVVDYGYTF. The chain links TRBV6-4 to TRBJ1-2; D is possibly TRBD1 (5 bases). This CDR3 has 17 amino acids. Germline V gives CDR1 MRHNA, CDR2 SNTAGT. V was pared by 3 bases and J by 3 bases, with 20 bases between.

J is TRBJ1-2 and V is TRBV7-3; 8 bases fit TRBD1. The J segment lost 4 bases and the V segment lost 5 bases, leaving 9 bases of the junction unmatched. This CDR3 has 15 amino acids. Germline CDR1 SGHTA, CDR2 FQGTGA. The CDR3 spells CASSPTGQGTYGYTF. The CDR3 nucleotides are TGTGCCAGCAGCCCGACCGGACAGGGAACCTATGGCTACACCTTC. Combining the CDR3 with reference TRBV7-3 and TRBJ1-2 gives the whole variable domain GAGVSQTPSNKVTEKGKYVELRCDPISGHTALYWYRQSLGQGPEFLIYFQGTGAADDSGLPNDRFFAVRPEGSVSTLKIQRTERGDSAVYLCASSPTGQGTYGYTFGSGTRLTVV.

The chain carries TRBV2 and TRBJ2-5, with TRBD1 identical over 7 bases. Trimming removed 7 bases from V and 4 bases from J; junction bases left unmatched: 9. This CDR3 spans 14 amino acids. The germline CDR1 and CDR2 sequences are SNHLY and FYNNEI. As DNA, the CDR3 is TGTGCCAGCACACTCCTAGGGGGCCTAGAGACCCAGTACTTC. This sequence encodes CASTLLGGLETQYF.

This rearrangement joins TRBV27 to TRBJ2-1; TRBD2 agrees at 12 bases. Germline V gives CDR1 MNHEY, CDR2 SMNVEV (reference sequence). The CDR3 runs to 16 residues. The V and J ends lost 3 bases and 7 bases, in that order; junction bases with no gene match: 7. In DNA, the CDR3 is TGTGCCAGCAGTTTGCCTCCGACTAGCGGGAGTAATGAGCAGTTCTTC. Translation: CASSLPPTSGSNEQFF.

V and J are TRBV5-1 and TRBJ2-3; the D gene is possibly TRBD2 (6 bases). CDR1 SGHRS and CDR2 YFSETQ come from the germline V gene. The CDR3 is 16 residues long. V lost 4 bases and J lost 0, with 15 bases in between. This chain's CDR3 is CASSEARGISTDTQYF. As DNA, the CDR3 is TGCGCCAGCAGCGAGGCCCGGGGGATAAGCACAGATACGCAGTATTTT.

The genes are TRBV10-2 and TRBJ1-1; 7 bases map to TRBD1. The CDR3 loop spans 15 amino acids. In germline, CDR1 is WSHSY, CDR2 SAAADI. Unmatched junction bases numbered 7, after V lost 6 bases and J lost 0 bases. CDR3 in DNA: TGCGCCAGCAGATTGGGACAGACCATGAACACTGAAGCTTTCTTT. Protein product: CASRLGQTMNTEAFF.